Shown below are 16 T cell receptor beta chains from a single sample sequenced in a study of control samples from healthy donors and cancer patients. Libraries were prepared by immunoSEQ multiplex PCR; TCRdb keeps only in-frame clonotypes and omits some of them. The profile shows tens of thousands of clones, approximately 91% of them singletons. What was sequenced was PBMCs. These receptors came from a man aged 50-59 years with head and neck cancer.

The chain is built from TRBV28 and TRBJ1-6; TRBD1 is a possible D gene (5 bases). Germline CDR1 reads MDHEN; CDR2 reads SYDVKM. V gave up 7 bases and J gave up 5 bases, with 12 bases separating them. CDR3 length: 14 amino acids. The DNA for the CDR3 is TGTGCCAGCATTTCAGGGAACCATAATTCACCCCTCCACTTT. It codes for CASISGNHNSPLHF.

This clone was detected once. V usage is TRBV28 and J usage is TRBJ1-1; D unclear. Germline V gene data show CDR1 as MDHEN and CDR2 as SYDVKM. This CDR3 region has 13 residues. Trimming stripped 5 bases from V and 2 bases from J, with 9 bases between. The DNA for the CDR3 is TGTGCCAGCAGTGAAGGGTTCAACACTGAAGCTTTCTTT. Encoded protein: CASSEGFNTEAFF.

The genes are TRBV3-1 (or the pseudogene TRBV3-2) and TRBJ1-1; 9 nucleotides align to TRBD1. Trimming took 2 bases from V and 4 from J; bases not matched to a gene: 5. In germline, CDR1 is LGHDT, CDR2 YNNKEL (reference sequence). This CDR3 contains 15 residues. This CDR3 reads CASSQMDRGLTEAFF. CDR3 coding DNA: TGTGCCAGCAGCCAAATGGACAGGGGCCTCACTGAAGCTTTCTTT.

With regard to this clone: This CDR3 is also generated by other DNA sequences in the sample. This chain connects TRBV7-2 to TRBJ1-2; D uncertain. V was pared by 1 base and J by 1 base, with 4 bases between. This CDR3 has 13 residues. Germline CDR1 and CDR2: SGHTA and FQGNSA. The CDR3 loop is CASSLDNNYGYTF. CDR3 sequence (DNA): TGTGCCAGCAGCTTAGACAATAACTATGGCTACACCTTC.

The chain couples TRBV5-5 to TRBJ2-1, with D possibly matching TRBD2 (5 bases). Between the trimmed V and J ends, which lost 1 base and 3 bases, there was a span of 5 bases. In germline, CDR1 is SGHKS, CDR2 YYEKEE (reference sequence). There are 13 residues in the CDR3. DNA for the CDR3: TGTGCCAGCAGCTTGACTAGCTACAATGAGCAGTTCTTC. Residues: CASSLTSYNEQFF.

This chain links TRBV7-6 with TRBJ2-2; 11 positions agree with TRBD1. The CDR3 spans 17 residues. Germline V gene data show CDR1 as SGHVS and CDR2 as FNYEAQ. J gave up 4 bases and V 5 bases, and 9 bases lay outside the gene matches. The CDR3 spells CASSTGQGARGTGELFF. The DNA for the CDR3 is TGTGCCAGCAGCACCGGACAGGGGGCGCGAGGCACCGGGGAGCTGTTTTTT.

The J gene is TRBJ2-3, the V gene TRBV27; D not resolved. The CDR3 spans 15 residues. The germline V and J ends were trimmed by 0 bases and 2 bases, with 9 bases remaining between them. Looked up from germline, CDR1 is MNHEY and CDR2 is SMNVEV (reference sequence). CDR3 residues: CASSLSERITDTQYF. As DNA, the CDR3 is TGTGCCAGCAGTTTATCGGAGAGAATCACAGATACGCAGTATTTT.

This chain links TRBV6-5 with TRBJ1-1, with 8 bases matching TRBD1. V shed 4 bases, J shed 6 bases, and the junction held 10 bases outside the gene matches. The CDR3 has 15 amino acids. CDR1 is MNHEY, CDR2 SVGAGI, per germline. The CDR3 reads CASSSRMTGVAEAFF. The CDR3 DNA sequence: TGTGCCAGCAGTTCCCGAATGACAGGGGTTGCTGAAGCTTTCTTT.

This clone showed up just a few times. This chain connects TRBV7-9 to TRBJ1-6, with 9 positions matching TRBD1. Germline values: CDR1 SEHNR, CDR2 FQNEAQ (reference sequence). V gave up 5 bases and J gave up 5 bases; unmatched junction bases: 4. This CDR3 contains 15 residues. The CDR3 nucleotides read TGTGCCAGCAGCGGGGGACAGGGCCATAATTCACCCCTCCACTTT. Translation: CASSGGQGHNSPLHF.

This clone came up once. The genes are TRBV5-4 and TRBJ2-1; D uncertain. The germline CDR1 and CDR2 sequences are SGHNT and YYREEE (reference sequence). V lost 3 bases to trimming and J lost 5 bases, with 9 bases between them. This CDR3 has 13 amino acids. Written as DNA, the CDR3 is TGTGCCAGCAGCTCAAGCCGGGACAATGAGCAGTTCTTC. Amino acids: CASSSSRDNEQFF.

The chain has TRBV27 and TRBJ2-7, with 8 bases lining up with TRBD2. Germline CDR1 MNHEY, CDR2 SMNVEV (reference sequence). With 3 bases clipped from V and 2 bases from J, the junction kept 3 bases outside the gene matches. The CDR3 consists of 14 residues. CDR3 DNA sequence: TGTGCCAGCAGTTTTAGTAGCGGGACCTACGAGCAGTACTTC. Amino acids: CASSFSSGTYEQYF.

CDR3 nucleotide sequence: TGTGCCGAGCCCCGGGTTTCGGGGATCTTCTTT. It is translated as CAEPRVSGIFF. The chain carries TRBV7-5 and TRBJ1-1. TRBV7-5 is marked as a pseudogene. This CDR3 is built from 11 residues.

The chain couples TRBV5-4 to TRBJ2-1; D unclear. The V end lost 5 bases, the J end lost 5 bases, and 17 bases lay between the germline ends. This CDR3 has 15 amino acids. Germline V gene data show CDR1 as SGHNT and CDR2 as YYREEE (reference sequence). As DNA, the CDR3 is TGTGCCAGCAGTCCCAGATGGAGAATCGACAATGAGCAGTTCTTC. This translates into CASSPRWRIDNEQFF.

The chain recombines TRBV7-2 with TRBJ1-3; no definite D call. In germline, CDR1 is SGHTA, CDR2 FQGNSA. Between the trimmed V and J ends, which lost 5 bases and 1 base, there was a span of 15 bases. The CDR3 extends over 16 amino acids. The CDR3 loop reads CASSARMGFSGNTIYF. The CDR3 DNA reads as TGTGCCAGCAGCGCCAGAATGGGATTTTCTGGAAACACCATATATTTT.

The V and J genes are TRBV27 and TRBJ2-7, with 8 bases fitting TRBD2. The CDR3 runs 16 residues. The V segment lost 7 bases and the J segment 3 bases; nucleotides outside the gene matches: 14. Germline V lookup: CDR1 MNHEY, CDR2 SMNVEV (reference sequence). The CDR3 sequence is CASKRSQAGVFYEQYF. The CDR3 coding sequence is TGTGCCAGCAAGCGGAGCCAAGCGGGAGTCTTCTACGAGCAGTACTTC.

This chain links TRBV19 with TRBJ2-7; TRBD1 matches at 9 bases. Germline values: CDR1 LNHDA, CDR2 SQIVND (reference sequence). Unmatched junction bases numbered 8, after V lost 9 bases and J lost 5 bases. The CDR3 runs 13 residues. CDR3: CASVGQGGHEQYF. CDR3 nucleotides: TGTGCCAGCGTGGGACAGGGTGGCCACGAGCAGTACTTC.